What follows are 24 T cell receptor beta chains derived from one specimen sequenced in a study of beta chain features in type 1 diabetes (dated by TCRdb to between 2017 and 2018). Library preparation used the immunoSEQ multiplex PCR assay. The High Capacity cDNA Reverse Transcription Kit was used to reverse transcribe all of the isolated RNA, meaning that expressed TCRB transcripts were what got sequenced. TCRdb holds this immuneACCESS table with in-frame rearrangements only. Some clones are missing; in checked studies, unresolved V genes explain under half, and the rest has no known cause. For this sample the table gives around 350,000 clones, of which 10% to 15% were detected only once. Under 0.02% of the sample is taken by the ten largest. Sequenced material: naive CD4+ T cells from blood. Interpreted using the paper, the cell subset or site label stands for: true naive CD4+ T cells. These TCRs come from a man aged 18 to 35 in good health.

This clone has just a few counts. The chain joins TRBV5-4 to TRBJ2-6, with TRBD1 matching 7 bases. Germline V gene data show CDR1 as SGHNT and CDR2 as YYREEE (reference sequence). Unmatched junction bases numbered 12, after V lost 4 bases and J lost 2 bases. There are 18 residues in the CDR3. The CDR3 loop reads CASSGRQGRMAGANVLTF. CDR3 sequence (DNA): TGTGCCAGCAGCGGACGACAGGGACGTATGGCTGGGGCCAACGTCCTGACTTTC.

This clone was seen a single time. The V gene is TRBV27, the J gene TRBJ2-6; D perhaps matches TRBD1 (5 bases). Germline loops: CDR1 MNHEY, CDR2 SMNVEV (reference sequence). Trimming removed 2 bases at V and 2 bases at J, with 7 bases between. This CDR3 has 15 residues. The CDR3 bases are TGTGCCAGCAGTTTACAGGGCCCTGGGGCCAACGTCCTGACTTTC. This codes for CASSLQGPGANVLTF. Looking up the rest from reference TRBV27 and TRBJ2-6 gives the full variable domain: EAQVTQNPRYLITVTGKKLTVTCSQNMNHEYMSWYRQDPGLGLRQIYYSMNVEVTDKGDVPEGYKVSRKEKRNFPLILESPSPNQTSLYFCASSLQGPGANVLTFGAGSRLTVL.

The sample holds a few counts of this clone. This chain connects TRBV30 to TRBJ2-5; 9 bases line up with TRBD1. Trimming took 3 bases from V and 1 from J; bases not matched to a gene: 6. CDR3 length: 15 amino acids. The germline V gene encodes CDR1 GTSNPN and CDR2 SVGIG (reference sequence). The DNA for the CDR3 is TGTGCCTGGAGCCACCCGACAGGGGGCCAAGAGACCCAGTACTTC. As protein: CAWSHPTGGQETQYF.

This clone was counted between two and nine times. This rearrangement joins TRBV7-2 to TRBJ2-7, with 11 nucleotides matching TRBD2. The V gene's germline CDR1 is SGHTA and CDR2 FQGNSA. Germline trimming cut 3 bases from V and 0 bases from J; bases unmatched to any gene: 10. The CDR3 extends over 18 amino acids. CDR3 in amino acids: CASSFRPSGRPYSYEQYF. The CDR3 DNA is TGTGCCAGCAGCTTCCGGCCTAGCGGGAGGCCCTACTCCTACGAGCAGTACTTC.

The J gene is TRBJ2-2, the V gene TRBV4-3, with 7 bases lining up with TRBD1. The CDR3 covers 14 residues. Germline CDR1 and CDR2: LGHNA and YSLEER. V lost 3 bases and J lost 8; bases outside the gene matches: 6. CDR3 in DNA: TGCGCCAGCAGCCAGGGAGACAGGGCTGGGGAGCTGTTTTTT. Encoded protein: CASSQGDRAGELFF.

This chain joins TRBV5-6 and TRBJ2-7; 7 bases are shared with TRBD1. This CDR3 contains 14 residues. The V segment lost 3 bases and the J segment 7 bases; nucleotides outside the gene matches: 10. From germline, CDR1 is SGHDT and CDR2 YYEEEE. CDR3 region: CASSSGQSTREQYF. In DNA form, the CDR3 reads TGTGCCAGCAGCTCGGGACAGTCGACCAGGGAGCAGTACTTC.

The rearrangement joins TRBV28 to TRBJ2-7; TRBD1 aligns across 12 bases. With V trimmed by 6 bases and J by 4 bases, 4 bases remained unmatched. This CDR3 spans 14 amino acids. Germline V gene sequence: CDR1 MDHEN, CDR2 SYDVKM. The CDR3 DNA reads as TGTGCCAGCAGGGGGACAGGGGGCATGTACGAGCAGTACTTC. Amino acids: CASRGTGGMYEQYF. Drawing the rest from reference TRBV28 and TRBJ2-7, the complete variable domain is DVKVTQSSRYLVKRTGEKVFLECVQDMDHENMFWYRQDPGLGLRLIYFSYDVKMKEKGDIPEGYSVSREKKERFSLILESASTNQTSMYLCASRGTGGMYEQYFGPGTRLTVT.

The chain recombines TRBV7-3 with TRBJ1-1; D is perhaps TRBD1 (5 bases). From germline, CDR1 is SGHTA and CDR2 FQGTGA. The CDR3 sequence is 14 residues long. V gave up 0 bases and J gave up 7 bases, with 12 bases separating them. CDR3 coding DNA: TGTGCCAGCAGCTTAACGCGGGACGGATATGAAGCTTTCTTT. This encodes CASSLTRDGYEAFF.

In its sample, this clone was seen a few times. CDR3 loop: CASSPWTGRKPEAFF. DNA for the CDR3: TGTGCCAGCTCACCCTGGACAGGGAGGAAACCTGAAGCTTTCTTT. The chain employs TRBV18 and TRBJ1-1, with 8 bases matching TRBD1. V was pared by 3 bases and J by 6 bases, with 9 bases of the junction left unmatched. The CDR3 covers 15 residues. CDR1 is KGHSH and CDR2 is LQKENI in the germline V gene.

This clone was observed a few times. The genes are TRBV10-2 and TRBJ2-2, with D possibly TRBD2 on 6 matching bases. The V gene's germline CDR1 is WSHSY and CDR2 SAAADI. The CDR3 is made up of 14 amino acids. V lost 6 bases and J lost 0, with 8 bases in between. The CDR3 protein is CASRLATNTGELFF. CDR3 nucleotide sequence: TGCGCCAGCAGGCTAGCGACGAACACCGGGGAGCTGTTTTTT.

This CDR3 reads CAWTRELSYEQYF. CDR3 coding DNA: TGTGCCTGGACTCGGGAACTCTCCTACGAGCAGTACTTC. V and J are TRBV30 and TRBJ2-7; possibly TRBD2 for D (5 bases). Germline V gene sequence: CDR1 GTSNPN, CDR2 SVGIG (reference sequence). V was cut by 4 bases and J by 0 bases, with 10 bases left in between. The CDR3 loop spans 13 amino acids.

The chain recombines TRBV5-1 with TRBJ1-2, with TRBD1 matching 7 bases. CDR1 and CDR2 from the germline V gene are SGHRS and YFSETQ. CDR3 size: 13 residues. Losses at the gene ends were 4 bases for V and 6 bases for J; bases not matched to a gene: 6. This chain's CDR3 is CASSRTGEDGYTF. CDR3 DNA sequence: TGCGCCAGCAGCCGCACAGGGGAGGATGGCTACACCTTC.

This clone was counted only a few times. The chain joins TRBV6-5 to TRBJ2-7; TRBD1 might be the D (5 bases). Germline V lookup: CDR1 MNHEY, CDR2 SVGAGI. This CDR3 spans 15 amino acids. Trimming cost V 8 bases and J 0 bases, with 17 bases left between them. CDR3: CASRLGAASSYEQYF. For the CDR3, the DNA is TGTGCCAGCCGGCTAGGGGCAGCTAGCTCCTACGAGCAGTACTTC.

The sample holds a few counts of this clone. The chain joins TRBV5-1 to TRBJ2-7, with 7 positions matching TRBD2. This CDR3 region has 15 residues. The germline V gene has CDR1 SGHRS and CDR2 YFSETQ. The J segment lost 3 bases and the V segment lost 0 bases, leaving 6 bases of the junction unmatched. The CDR3 here is CASSLGGGEVYEQYF. As DNA, the CDR3 is TGCGCCAGCAGCTTGGGTGGGGGGGAAGTCTACGAGCAGTACTTC.

The rearrangement links TRBV4-3 to TRBJ2-2; the match to TRBD2 covers 10 bases. V trimming: 3 bases; J trimming: 4 bases; junction bases outside the gene matches: 14. CDR3 length: 19 residues. CDR1 is LGHNA, CDR2 YSLEER, per germline. CDR3 coding DNA: TGCGCCAGCAGCCAGGTACCTAGCGGGAGATCTTACAGCACCGGGGAGCTGTTTTTT. It translates to CASSQVPSGRSYSTGELFF.

The V and J genes are TRBV5-1 and TRBJ2-5, with a possible D match to TRBD1 (5 bases). The V end lost 2 bases, the J end lost 4 bases, and 12 bases lay between the germline ends. This CDR3 is 14 amino acids long. The V gene's germline CDR1 is SGHRS and CDR2 YFSETQ. CDR3 sequence reads: CASSLQMGPETQYF. CDR3 nucleotides: TGCGCCAGCAGCTTACAGATGGGGCCAGAGACCCAGTACTTC.

The chain combines TRBV15 with TRBJ1-2; maybe TRBD1 (5 bases). The germline V gene has CDR1 LNHNV and CDR2 YYDKDF (reference sequence). With 5 bases removed from V and 1 base from J, the gap between germline ends came to 8 bases. This CDR3 is 13 amino acids long. The CDR3 nucleotides read TGTGCCACCAGCCACAGGAATAACTATGGCTACACCTTC. Translated, it gives CATSHRNNYGYTF.

This clone was seen only a few times. The chain links TRBV7-9 to TRBJ2-7; 8 bases align to TRBD1. Germline V CDR1 and CDR2: SEHNR, FQNEAQ (reference sequence). The CDR3 covers 16 residues. V gave up 5 bases and J gave up 0 bases; unmatched junction bases: 9. The CDR3 nucleotides are TGTGCCAGCAGCCGTGATTCAGGGGGCTACTCCTACGAGCAGTACTTC. Protein sequence: CASSRDSGGYSYEQYF.

This clone was seen only a few times. V usage is TRBV28 and J usage is TRBJ2-3; D uncertain. There are 12 residues in the CDR3. Germline CDR1 is MDHEN and CDR2 is SYDVKM. Trimming left V 7 bases short and J 4 bases short, with 9 bases between. CDR3 nucleotide sequence: TGTGCCAGCACCTCCCTCCCAGATACGCAGTATTTT. Amino acids: CASTSLPDTQYF.

This clone was seen only a few times. The chain employs TRBV4-2 and TRBJ2-7, with 7 nucleotides matching TRBD1. The V gene end was trimmed by 1 base and the J gene end by 4 bases; junction bases not matched to a gene: 7. Looked up from germline, CDR1 is LGHNA and CDR2 is YNFKEQ. The CDR3 extends over 15 amino acids. CDR3 sequence: CASSQAAGTEYEQYF. In DNA, the CDR3 is TGTGCCAGCAGCCAAGCCGCCGGGACAGAATACGAGCAGTACTTC.

The chain recombines TRBV23-1 with TRBJ1-5; D perhaps matches TRBD1 (5 bases). TRBV23-1 is recorded as an ORF, its role being uncertain. Trimming removed 1 base from V and 5 bases from J, with 12 bases in between. The CDR3 loop spans 15 amino acids. The CDR3 nucleotides are TGCGCCAGCAGTCAATGGCAGGGATCCCATCAGCCCCAGCATTTT. Translated: CASSQWQGSHQPQHF.

This clone was seen only a few times. J is TRBJ2-7 and V is TRBV6-5, with D perhaps matching TRBD1 (6 bases). CDR3 size: 16 residues. The germline V and J ends were trimmed by 3 bases and 2 bases, with 17 bases remaining between them. Germline CDR1 reads MNHEY; CDR2 reads SVGAGI. CDR3 loop: CASSYSPDRLPYEQYF. The CDR3 DNA sequence: TGTGCCAGCAGTTATTCCCCCGACAGGCTACCCTACGAGCAGTACTTC.

This clone came up a few times. The chain uses TRBV4-2 and TRBJ2-1; D perhaps matches TRBD2 (5 bases). This CDR3 is built from 15 residues. The V and J ends lost 3 bases and 8 bases respectively, with 17 bases between them. The V gene's germline CDR1 is LGHNA and CDR2 YNFKEQ. Here the CDR3 DNA reads TGTGCCAGCAGCCACGCCCCGGGCGGAGCGGATGAGCAGTTCTTC. Protein: CASSHAPGGADEQFF.

The chain recombines TRBV9 with TRBJ2-3; 8 bases agree with TRBD2. Losses at the gene ends were 0 bases for V and 3 bases for J; bases not matched to a gene: 6. There are 16 residues in the CDR3. Germline loops: CDR1 SGDLS, CDR2 YYNGEE. CDR3 bases: TGTGCCAGCAGCGTAGATGGGACTAGACTTACAGATACGCAGTATTTT. This codes for CASSVDGTRLTDTQYF.